Below, one T cell receptor (beta chain) is given with its context. The antigen remains undetermined. Given a much more abundant clone one base away, this may be a read error. CDR3 length: 14 residues. Per germline, CDR1 SGHAT and CDR2 FQNNGV. This library used approximately 0.4 ug RNA and molecular barcoded adaptors spanning alpha/delta and beta/gamma chains. TCRdb passed the reads through MiXCR, listing each CDR3 protein once. Seen here are about 93,000 distinct CDR3 sequences, approximately 21% observed once, and the top ten hold roughly 10%. This sample stems from a study of read filtering for tumor transcriptome and immune sequencing. Study-wide context: R-ISS stage counts were about 8 for I, 15 to 20 for II, more than 5 for III. Findings and limits, study-wide: In IR-seq, single-read clonotypes were roughly 80% of clonotypes but around 3.5% of reads. The sorted CD138-negative fraction was a mixed bone marrow immune population, not purified T cells.

Sequenced material: a population of CD138-negative cells sorted from bone marrow. The V gene is TRBV11-2, the J gene TRBJ1-2, with D perhaps TRBD1 (6 bases). The receptor's source is a donor aged 40 or older with multiple myeloma. The CDR3 region is CASKKTGPSYGHTF. CDR3 DNA: TGTGCCAGCAAAAAGACAGGCCCCAGCTATGGCCACACCTTC.